This T cell receptor (beta chain) was sequenced for a study of CD8+CD57+ T cells in acquired aplastic anemia. Study-level information: The mean DNA yield obtained from sorted CD4+ and CD8+ cells came to 3 to 3.5 ug.

In patients chosen for sequencing, flow cytometry had shown CD8+CD57+ cell expansion. The sample holds a few counts of this clonotype. For CDR3 and TCR beta VDJ profiling, genomic DNA was the template used. MiXCR was run by TCRdb on the reads, yielding one entry per CDR3 protein. The repertoire holds about 120,000 distinct CDR3 sequences, 55% to 60% seen once, with around 27% in the top ten. Sequenced sample: sorted CD4+, CD8+, or CD8+CD57+ T cells (not recorded which) from PBMCs. The sequence was collected from a human donor with aplastic anemia.

CDR3 in DNA: TGTGCCAGCAGTGACACCCCGCAGGCTCCTAACTATGGCTACACCTTC. It translates to CASSDTPQAPNYGYTF. J is TRBJ1-2 and V is TRBV6-4; no clear D gene. Germline V lookup: CDR1 MRHNA, CDR2 SNTAGT. The CDR3 loop spans 16 amino acids. V lost 2 bases and J 0 bases, leaving 13 bases between the germline ends.